Listed below are T cell receptor beta chains from one sample, sequenced in a study of control samples from healthy donors and cancer patients. TCRdb keeps only in-frame clones here, not all; method: immunoSEQ multiplex PCR. This sample has about 53,000 clones, with around 90% found just once. Sequenced sample: PBMCs. Every receptor here comes from a man aged 60 to 75 with head and neck cancer. The CDR3 runs from the conserved cysteine through the conserved F or W. D genes are given only for firm matches. The listing skips clone size in some rows; elsewhere it reads once, few, many or a size class.

CDR3 DNA: TGTGCCAGCAGCGTAGCGGCTAGCGGGCTCTACGAGCAGTACTTC
CDR3 protein: CASSVAASGLYEQYF
V gene: TRBV9
clone size: -
J gene: TRBJ2-7
D gene: TRBD2

CDR3 DNA: TGTGCCAGCAGTCCGAAGGACCGAGTGAACACTGAAGCTTTCTTT
CDR3 protein: CASSPKDRVNTEAFF
V gene: TRBV7-9
clone size: -
J gene: TRBJ1-1
D gene: -

CDR3 DNA: TGTGCCTGGAGTGTAAAATATGAGCAGTTCTTC
CDR3 protein: CAWSVKYEQFF
V gene: TRBV30
clone size: -
J gene: TRBJ2-1
D gene: -

CDR3 DNA: TGTGCCATCAGGCCGGGACAGGGGGCAGGCACAGATACGCAGTATTTT
CDR3 protein: CAIRPGQGAGTDTQYF
V gene: TRBV10-3
clone size: -
J gene: TRBJ2-3
D gene: TRBD1

CDR3 DNA: TGTGCCAGCTCACCTTCGGGAGATCGGAACACTGAAGCTTTCTTT
CDR3 protein: CASSPSGDRNTEAFF
V gene: TRBV18
clone size: -
J gene: TRBJ1-1
D gene: -

CDR3 DNA: TGTGCCAGCAGTCCCAAGGGGGCCCGAAGCACAGATACGCAGTATTTT
CDR3 protein: CASSPKGARSTDTQYF
V gene: TRBV27
clone size: -
J gene: TRBJ2-3
D gene: TRBD1

CDR3 DNA: TGTGCCAGCAGCCAAAGACAGAAACTTCAGTTAGAGACCCAGTACTTC
CDR3 protein: CASSQRQKLQLETQYF
V gene: TRBV7-3
clone size: -
J gene: TRBJ2-5
D gene: -

CDR3 DNA: TGTGCCAGCTCACTTACGGGACAGATAGGCACCGGGGAGCTGTTTTTT
CDR3 protein: CASSLTGQIGTGELFF
V gene: TRBV18
clone size: -
J gene: TRBJ2-2
D gene: TRBD1

CDR3 DNA: TGTGCCAGCACCCTGGGGGGAGTAGGGTCCTACGAGCAGTACTTC
CDR3 protein: CASTLGGVGSYEQYF
V gene: TRBV5-5
clone size: once
J gene: TRBJ2-7
D gene: -

CDR3 DNA: TGCAGTGCTATTACACGGGAGCAGCAGTTCTTC
CDR3 protein: CSAITREQQFF
V gene: TRBV20-1
clone size: -
J gene: TRBJ2-1
D gene: -

CDR3 DNA: TGTGCCAGCAGTCCCGTGACTAGCGGGCAAGAAGAGACCCAGTACTTC
CDR3 protein: CASSPVTSGQEETQYF
V gene: TRBV11-1
clone size: -
J gene: TRBJ2-5
D gene: TRBD2

CDR3 DNA: TGTGCCACCAGCAGAACTCTCACTAGCGGGAGTGCCAAAAACATTCAGTACTTC
CDR3 protein: CATSRTLTSGSAKNIQYF
V gene: TRBV15
clone size: once
J gene: TRBJ2-4
D gene: TRBD2

CDR3 DNA: TGTGCCAGCAGTGGCGATAACAGCTTTAACTATGGCTACACCTTC
CDR3 protein: CASSGDNSFNYGYTF
V gene: TRBV2
clone size: few
J gene: TRBJ1-2
D gene: -

CDR3 DNA: TGTGCCAGCATTTGTGGTGAGAAGACCCAGTACTTC
CDR3 protein: CASICGEKTQYF
V gene: TRBV12-3/TRBV12-4
clone size: -
J gene: TRBJ2-5
D gene: -

CDR3 DNA: TGTGCCAGCAGCGTAGGAACTAGCGGATACAATGAGCAGTTCTTC
CDR3 protein: CASSVGTSGYNEQFF
V gene: TRBV9
clone size: -
J gene: TRBJ2-1
D gene: TRBD2

CDR3 DNA: TGTGCCAGCAGTGCCCGGGACAGGGTACTCCCATACGAGCAGTACTTC
CDR3 protein: CASSARDRVLPYEQYF
V gene: TRBV6-1
clone size: -
J gene: TRBJ2-7
D gene: TRBD1

CDR3 DNA: TGTGCCAGCAGCTCCGGGGGGGGAGCCCTACAAGAGACCCAGTACTTC
CDR3 protein: CASSSGGGALQETQYF
V gene: TRBV5-4
clone size: -
J gene: TRBJ2-5
D gene: TRBD2

CDR3 DNA: TGTGCCAGCAGCATCCGGGACAGCAAGTATTTT
CDR3 protein: CASSIRDSKYF
V gene: TRBV7-2
clone size: -
J gene: TRBJ2-3
D gene: TRBD1

CDR3 DNA: TGTGCCAGCAGTGGGGACTGGGACAATGAGCAGTTCTTC
CDR3 protein: CASSGDWDNEQFF
V gene: TRBV2
clone size: -
J gene: TRBJ2-1
D gene: -

CDR3 DNA: TGTGCCAGCAGCTTAGAGAGCGGGAGACTTGCCTACGAGCAGTACTTC
CDR3 protein: CASSLESGRLAYEQYF
V gene: TRBV7-2
clone size: -
J gene: TRBJ2-7
D gene: TRBD2

CDR3 DNA: TGTGCCATCAGTGAGTCGGGGAGCGGGACCACCAATGAGCAGTTCTTC
CDR3 protein: CAISESGSGTTNEQFF
V gene: TRBV10-3
clone size: -
J gene: TRBJ2-1
D gene: TRBD2

CDR3 DNA: TGTGCCAGCAGCCAACGGACTAGCGGGAACGGAGATACGCAGTATTTT
CDR3 protein: CASSQRTSGNGDTQYF
V gene: TRBV4-2
clone size: -
J gene: TRBJ2-3
D gene: TRBD2

CDR3 DNA: TGTGCCAGTAGTTCCCACCAGGGGGTGGGCATAATAGCTTTCTTT
CDR3 protein: CASSSHQGVGIIAFF
V gene: TRBV19
clone size: -
J gene: TRBJ1-1
D gene: TRBD1

CDR3 DNA: TGTGCCACCAGTGACGCGGGACAGGGGGAGAAGACCCAGTACTTC
CDR3 protein: CATSDAGQGEKTQYF
V gene: TRBV24-1
clone size: -
J gene: TRBJ2-5
D gene: TRBD1

CDR3 DNA: TGCGCCAGCAGCCAAGAAGGGGGCATATCCACCGGGGAGCTGTTTTTT
CDR3 protein: CASSQEGGISTGELFF
V gene: TRBV4-1
clone size: -
J gene: TRBJ2-2
D gene: TRBD1

CDR3 DNA: TGTGCCAGCAGCGTGGGACGGGGGGACTACGAGCAGTACTTC
CDR3 protein: CASSVGRGDYEQYF
V gene: TRBV9
clone size: -
J gene: TRBJ2-7
D gene: TRBD2

CDR3 DNA: TGTGCCAGCAGCTTAGCAGGGGGGGAGACCCAGTACTTC
CDR3 protein: CASSLAGGETQYF
V gene: TRBV7-9
clone size: -
J gene: TRBJ2-5
D gene: -

CDR3 DNA: TGCGCCAGCAGCTCGTCGACAGGGGAACCTGGAAACACCATATATTTT
CDR3 protein: CASSSSTGEPGNTIYF
V gene: TRBV5-1
clone size: -
J gene: TRBJ1-3
D gene: TRBD1

CDR3 DNA: TGTGCCAGCAGACAAGGGACATGGGCAAGGGAGGCCCAGTACTTC
CDR3 protein: CASRQGTWAREAQYF
V gene: TRBV5-8
clone size: -
J gene: TRBJ2-5
D gene: -

CDR3 DNA: TGCGCCAGCAGCCCTTACGAGAGGGGCTCTAATGAAAAACTGTTTTTT
CDR3 protein: CASSPYERGSNEKLFF
V gene: TRBV4-1
clone size: few
J gene: TRBJ1-4
D gene: -

CDR3 DNA: TGTGCCAGCAGCCAAGGGAGGAACACCGGGGAGCTGTTTTTT
CDR3 protein: CASSQGRNTGELFF
V gene: TRBV4-2
clone size: -
J gene: TRBJ2-2
D gene: -

CDR3 DNA: TGCGCCAGCCGACTAGCGGGAGATATTGATGAGCAGTTCTTC
CDR3 protein: CASRLAGDIDEQFF
V gene: TRBV5-1
clone size: -
J gene: TRBJ2-1
D gene: TRBD2

CDR3 DNA: TGTGCCAGCAGCGTAGCCAGGACAGGGGGAGCAGATACGCAGTATTTT
CDR3 protein: CASSVARTGGADTQYF
V gene: TRBV9
clone size: -
J gene: TRBJ2-3
D gene: TRBD1

CDR3 DNA: TGTGCCAGCAGCTTGGCCAGCTATACGAGGGGCTACACCTTC
CDR3 protein: CASSLASYTRGYTF
V gene: TRBV7-8
clone size: -
J gene: TRBJ1-2
D gene: -

CDR3 DNA: TGTGCCAGTAGTATAGGCTCAGGGGGTTTTACTGAAGCTTTCTTT
CDR3 protein: CASSIGSGGFTEAFF
V gene: TRBV19
clone size: -
J gene: TRBJ1-1
D gene: TRBD1

CDR3 DNA: TGTGCCAGTAGTACTGACAGTCTCAATCAGCCCCAGCATTTT
CDR3 protein: CASSTDSLNQPQHF
V gene: TRBV19
clone size: -
J gene: TRBJ1-5
D gene: -

CDR3 DNA: TGTGCCAGCAGTGAAGGGGGGTACACAGATACGCAGTATTTT
CDR3 protein: CASSEGGYTDTQYF
V gene: TRBV6-1
clone size: -
J gene: TRBJ2-3
D gene: -

CDR3 DNA: TGCGCCAGCAGCCCAACCCCCGGGAGTTTGAACACTGAAGCTTTCTTT
CDR3 protein: CASSPTPGSLNTEAFF
V gene: TRBV4-3
clone size: few
J gene: TRBJ1-1
D gene: -

CDR3 DNA: TGTGCCAGCAGTGTCTTCGGGTCTGTGGGGCTGAAGACCCAGTACTTC
CDR3 protein: CASSVFGSVGLKTQYF
V gene: TRBV2
clone size: -
J gene: TRBJ2-5
D gene: -

CDR3 DNA: TGTGCCAGTAGTCCACCGGGACAGGGGATTCCCGGGGAGCTGTTTTTT
CDR3 protein: CASSPPGQGIPGELFF
V gene: TRBV19
clone size: -
J gene: TRBJ2-2
D gene: TRBD1

CDR3 DNA: TGTGCCAGCAGCTTGGCACGTTTCTCCTACGAGCAGTACTTC
CDR3 protein: CASSLARFSYEQYF
V gene: TRBV5-4
clone size: -
J gene: TRBJ2-7
D gene: -

CDR3 DNA: TGCGCCAGCAGCCAAGGGGCCCAGGCAGGCTACGAGCAGTACTTC
CDR3 protein: CASSQGAQAGYEQYF
V gene: TRBV4-3
clone size: few
J gene: TRBJ2-7
D gene: -

CDR3 DNA: TGTGCCAGCAGCCGCGCGGGGCAAACCGGGGAGCTGTTTTTT
CDR3 protein: CASSRAGQTGELFF
V gene: TRBV7-9
clone size: -
J gene: TRBJ2-2
D gene: -

CDR3 DNA: TGTGCCAGCACGACGCCTGTAAACCCAAACGAGCAGTACTTC
CDR3 protein: CASTTPVNPNEQYF
V gene: TRBV2
clone size: -
J gene: TRBJ2-7
D gene: -

CDR3 DNA: TGTGCCAGCCACCCTGGGGGGACAGGGAGAGGCGAGACCCAGTACTTC
CDR3 protein: CASHPGGTGRGETQYF
V gene: TRBV28
clone size: -
J gene: TRBJ2-5
D gene: TRBD1

CDR3 DNA: TGCGCCAGCAAACGACAGATAACTAGCGGGCTATCCACAGATACGCAGTATTTT
CDR3 protein: CASKRQITSGLSTDTQYF
V gene: TRBV5-1
clone size: -
J gene: TRBJ2-3
D gene: TRBD2

CDR3 DNA: TGTGCCAGCAGTGAAGCAAGTACAGGGCGTCGAACTGAAGCTTTCTTT
CDR3 protein: CASSEASTGRRTEAFF
V gene: TRBV6-1
clone size: -
J gene: TRBJ1-1
D gene: -

CDR3 DNA: TGTGCCAGCAGCGCCCGGGGCCTGGGGACCGGGGAGCTGTTTTTT
CDR3 protein: CASSARGLGTGELFF
V gene: TRBV9
clone size: -
J gene: TRBJ2-2
D gene: -

CDR3 DNA: TGTGCCAGTAGAGGAACCGGGACAGGGGGCCCCTACGAGCAGTACTTC
CDR3 protein: CASRGTGTGGPYEQYF
V gene: TRBV19
clone size: -
J gene: TRBJ2-7
D gene: TRBD1

CDR3 DNA: TGCGCCAGCAGCTCGACAGGGGCTGGCTCCTACGAGCAGTACTTC
CDR3 protein: CASSSTGAGSYEQYF
V gene: TRBV5-1
clone size: once
J gene: TRBJ2-7
D gene: TRBD1

CDR3 DNA: TGTGCCAGCAGCCGGGACGGACAGACCTACAATGAGCAGTTCTTC
CDR3 protein: CASSRDGQTYNEQFF
V gene: TRBV5-4
clone size: -
J gene: TRBJ2-1
D gene: -

CDR3 DNA: TGTGCCAGCAGCCCCCGGAGGGGCGATGAGCAGTTCTTC
CDR3 protein: CASSPRRGDEQFF
V gene: TRBV3-1/TRBV3-2
clone size: -
J gene: TRBJ2-1
D gene: -

CDR3 DNA: TGCGCCAGCAGCTTGGTTACTTCTAGAACCCAGTACTTC
CDR3 protein: CASSLVTSRTQYF
V gene: TRBV5-1
clone size: -
J gene: TRBJ2-5
D gene: -

CDR3 DNA: TGCGCCAGCAGCCAAGTGTTTCGGGGCAGGGGAGAATATGGCTACACCTTC
CDR3 protein: CASSQVFRGRGEYGYTF
V gene: TRBV4-1
clone size: -
J gene: TRBJ1-2
D gene: -

CDR3 DNA: TGTGCCAGCAGCTTGGTAGGGGAGGTCCGCGTCGGTGAGCAGTACTTC
CDR3 protein: CASSLVGEVRVGEQYF
V gene: TRBV5-6
clone size: -
J gene: TRBJ2-7
D gene: -

CDR3 DNA: TGTGCCAGCAGGACAGCCTCCACTGAAGCTTTCTTT
CDR3 protein: CASRTASTEAFF
V gene: TRBV28
clone size: -
J gene: TRBJ1-1
D gene: -

CDR3 DNA: TGTGCCAGCAGTTCCCGGGACAGGGGCTACGAGCAGTACTTC
CDR3 protein: CASSSRDRGYEQYF
V gene: TRBV27
clone size: -
J gene: TRBJ2-7
D gene: TRBD1

CDR3 DNA: TGTGCCAGCAGCAATCGGAACTACAATGAGCAGTTCTTC
CDR3 protein: CASSNRNYNEQFF
V gene: TRBV5-8
clone size: -
J gene: TRBJ2-1
D gene: -

CDR3 DNA: TGTGCCAGCAGCGTGGGACCCGGGACTAGCGGGAGGGTCGATGAGCAGTTCTTC
CDR3 protein: CASSVGPGTSGRVDEQFF
V gene: TRBV9
clone size: -
J gene: TRBJ2-1
D gene: TRBD2